A selection of T cell receptor beta chains follows, all from one sample in a study of tumor and adjacent non-tumor tissue in lung cancer. TCRdb ran MiXCR on the multiplex PCR reads and lists one entry per CDR3 protein. The sample holds some 120,000 distinct CDR3 sequences; around three fifths are singletons and the top ten take roughly 13%. Sequencing was carried out using lung tumor tissue. The receptors originated from a man between 25 and 39 years old with non-small cell lung cancer. Each CDR3 is given with its conserved first and last residue. D genes are given only for firm matches. Clone size, where shown, is once, few, many, or a class for clones that have expanded.

clone_size	v_call	d_call	cdr3_length	j_call	cdr3_nt	cdr3_aa
once	TRBV12-3/TRBV12-4	.	13	TRBJ2-3	TGTGTCAGCAGTCCGGCAGGGGCAGATACGCAGTATTTT	CVSSPAGADTQYF
.	TRBV4-2	.	15	TRBJ2-7	TGTACCAGCAGCCAAGAGGGCGGTGGTTGTAGCGAGCAGTACTTC	CTSSQEGGGCSEQYF
.	TRBV20-1	TRBD2	16	TRBJ2-1	TGCACTGCTGCCGCCTCAGGACTAGAACTTTACAATGAGCAGTTCTTC	CTAAASGLELYNEQFF
.	TRBV20-1	.	13	TRBJ2-7	TGCAGTGTCCCAGGGATTGACCCCTACAAGCAGTACTTC	CSVPGIDPYKQYF
.	TRBV2	.	13	TRBJ2-5	TGTGCCAGCAAGGCTTACGCCCCGGAGACCCAGTACTTC	CASKAYAPETQYF
.	TRBV11-2	.	14	TRBJ2-2	TGTGCCAGCAGCTCCAGGACATACTCCGGGGAGCTGTTTTTT	CASSSRTYSGELFF
.	TRBV6-1	.	15	TRBJ2-2	TGTGCCAACAGTGGCATCGGGACTTACGGCCCTCGGCTGGTTTTT	CANSGIGTYGPRLVF
many	TRBV4-1	.	15	TRBJ2-1	TGCGCCAGCAGCCAAGAATCCCTCCCGTTCAATGAGCAGTTCTTC	CASSQESLPFNEQFF
.	TRBV5-6	.	14	TRBJ1-2	TGTGCCAGCAGCTTGAGGCGACAGACCTATGGCTACACCTTC	CASSLRRQTYGYTF
.	TRBV20-1	.	14	TRBJ2-7	TGCAGTACTAGTCGTCCGGGACAAGTCTACGAGCAGTACTTC	CSTSRPGQVYEQYF
.	TRBV18	TRBD2	17	TRBJ2-3	TGTGCCAGCTCACCCCCAGGCGGGGGGTACCTCACAGATACGCAGTATTTT	CASSPPGGGYLTDTQYF
many	TRBV6-2/TRBV6-3	TRBD2	15	TRBJ2-5	TGTGCCAGCAGTTACGTAGCGGGGGGGCAAGAGACCCAGTACTTC	CASSYVAGGQETQYF
once	TRBV12-3/TRBV12-4	.	14	TRBJ2-3	TGTGCCAGCAGGACAGTGGTAAGCACAGATACGCAGTATTTT	CASRTVVSTDTQYF
.	TRBV6-2/TRBV6-3	.	12	TRBJ1-2	TGTGTCAGCAGCCAGGGAGTCTATGGGTACACCTTC	CVSSQGVYGYTF
once	TRBV11-2	.	15	TRBJ2-1	TGTGCCAGCAGCCGGGCTAGCGAGGGGTCCAATGAGCAGTTCTTC	CASSRASEGSNEQFF
.	TRBV12-3/TRBV12-4	.	13	TRBJ1-1	TGTACCAGCCAGAGCAGCTTGAATACTGAAGCTTTCTTT	CTSQSSLNTEAFF
.	TRBV20-1	TRBD2	13	TRBJ2-7	TGCAGTGCCGGACTAGCGGGAGCTGAGGAGCGGTACTTC	CSAGLAGAEERYF
.	TRBV13	TRBD2	14	TRBJ2-7	TGTGCCAGCAGCCCTAAGCGGGGATCCTACGAGCAGTACTTC	CASSPKRGSYEQYF
few	TRBV5-6	.	13	TRBJ2-5	TGTGCCAGCAGCTTGAAGGGGTACGAGACCCAGTACTTC	CASSLKGYETQYF
.	TRBV5-1	.	15	TRBJ2-1	TGCGCCAGCAGCTTGGAACACCAGGGTTACAATGAGCAGCTCTTC	CASSLEHQGYNEQLF
.	TRBV6-2/TRBV6-3	.	17	TRBJ2-1	TGTGCCAGCAGCCGACTTGGCAAGACCCATACTTACAATGAACAGTTCTTC	CASSRLGKTHTYNEQFF
.	TRBV6-5	TRBD1	14	TRBJ2-2	TGTGCCAGCAGAGAGACAGGGGATATCGGGGTGCTGTTTTTT	CASRETGDIGVLFF